These 25 T cell receptor beta chains were all obtained from the same sample, sequenced in a study of T cells in Graves' hyperthyroidism and ophthalmopathy. Amplification of TCR beta CDR3 regions used RNA as the template. Primed by the HTBI set, a first-round RT-PCR was run on the TCR CDR3. MiXCR, applied by TCRdb to the multiplex PCR reads, yields one record per CDR3 protein. The data show more than 500,000 distinct CDR3 sequences, 14% seen once. The sample consisted of blood. These receptors were obtained from a woman in her forties with Graves' hyperthyroidism.

As for this clonotype: The junction does not match germline at one end; this may be a read error. The chain employs TRBV2 and TRBJ2-7; D ambiguous. Per germline, CDR1 SNHLY and CDR2 FYNNEI. The CDR3 contains 16 residues. The CDR3 reads CASSEAGIPQKGEQHF. The CDR3 coding sequence is TGTGCCAGCAGTGAAGCGGGTATCCCTCAAAAGGGCGAGCAGCACTTC.

This clonotype has ten or more counts. The chain carries TRBV7-6 and TRBJ2-7; 9 positions match TRBD1. Germline values: CDR1 SGHVS, CDR2 FNYEAQ. The ends lost 5 bases at V and 6 bases at J; junction bases unmatched: 8. The CDR3 runs 14 residues. This CDR3 reads CASSAGQGFGEQYF. The CDR3 nucleotides are TGTGCCAGCAGCGCGGGACAGGGCTTCGGCGAGCAGTACTTC.

This clonotype was seen ten or more times. J is TRBJ2-5 and V is TRBV4-1; a weak D match, TRBD1 (6 bases). CDR1 is MGHRA and CDR2 is YSYEKL in the germline V gene. Trimming removed 2 bases from V and 5 bases from J, with 12 bases in between. CDR3 size: 14 residues. CDR3 region: CASSQQQGGETQYF. The CDR3 DNA sequence: TGCGCCAGCAGCCAACAACAGGGTGGTGAGACCCAGTACTTC.

This clonotype was observed a few times. The chain combines TRBV10-3 with TRBJ2-3; 10 nucleotides line up with TRBD1. The CDR3 contains 16 residues. The germline CDR1 and CDR2 sequences are ENHRY and SYGVKD. With V trimmed by 3 bases and J by 2 bases, 5 bases remained unmatched. CDR3 nucleotide sequence: TGTGCCATCAGTGAACCGGGACAGGGGAACACAGATACGCAGTATTTT. Translation gives CAISEPGQGNTDTQYF.

There are a few counts of this clonotype. The chain carries TRBV19 and TRBJ1-5, with D hard to call. V was clipped by 5 bases and J by 0 bases, with 11 bases between them. The length of the CDR3 is 15 residues. Germline V gene sequence: CDR1 LNHDA, CDR2 SQIVND (reference sequence). The CDR3 coding sequence is TGTGCCAGTAGTTTCCAGCCAAATAGCAATCAGCCCCAGCATTTT. Translating it yields CASSFQPNSNQPQHF.

J is TRBJ2-2 and V is TRBV5-4; 11 bases match TRBD2. With 4 bases clipped from V and 1 base from J, the junction kept 9 bases outside the gene matches. The germline V gene encodes CDR1 SGHNT and CDR2 YYREEE (reference sequence). CDR3 length equals 18 residues. The CDR3 sequence is CASSPGTSGGLNTGELFF. The CDR3 nucleotides read TGTGCCAGCAGCCCCGGGACTAGCGGAGGCCTGAACACCGGGGAGCTGTTTTTT.

As regards this clonotype: Just one base apart from a much larger clone, this may be a read error. The chain recombines TRBV20-1 with TRBJ1-6; 9 nucleotides align to TRBD1. CDR1 DFQATT and CDR2 SNEGSKA come from the germline V gene (reference sequence). The V segment lost 0 bases and the J segment 7 bases; nucleotides outside the gene matches: 7. CDR3 length: 16 residues. The DNA for the CDR3 is TGCAGTGCTAGAGATGCACAGGGGGCGCGGAATTCACCCCTCCACTTT. This codes for CSARDAQGARNSPLHF.

This clonotype was counted at least ten times. The V gene is TRBV30, the J gene TRBJ2-7; TRBD2 matches 10 bases. The V gene's germline CDR1 is GTSNPN and CDR2 SVGIG (reference sequence). The CDR3 contains 11 residues. V lost 8 bases and J lost 4; bases outside the gene matches: 2. The CDR3 DNA reads as TGTGCCGGAGCGGGAGGGTACGAGCAGTACTTC. It yields the protein CAGAGGYEQYF.

This clonotype showed up many times. The chain couples TRBV5-6 to TRBJ1-4; 8 nucleotides line up with TRBD1. The germline V gene encodes CDR1 SGHDT and CDR2 YYEEEE. V lost 2 bases, J lost 5 bases, and 8 bases stayed unmatched. There are 16 residues in the CDR3. This chain's CDR3 is CASSFKWDRQNEKLFF. The CDR3 DNA sequence: TGTGCCAGCAGCTTCAAGTGGGACAGGCAAAATGAAAAACTGTTTTTT.

This clonotype was detected many times. V gene TRBV11-2 combines with J gene TRBJ1-6; D not resolved. Germline-derived CDR1 and CDR2 are SGHAT and FQNNGV. The V end lost 2 bases, the J end lost 5 bases, and 10 bases lay between the germline ends. This CDR3 has 15 amino acids. The DNA for the CDR3 is TGTGCCAGCAGCTTATTAGACGGAGATAATTCACCCCTCCACTTT. This encodes CASSLLDGDNSPLHF.

This clonotype was observed many times. The chain couples TRBV7-9 to TRBJ2-3, with D perhaps matching TRBD1 (6 bases). This CDR3 has 16 amino acids. Germline lookup yields CDR1 SEHNR and CDR2 FQNEAQ (reference sequence). V shed 3 bases and J shed 0 bases, with 13 bases lying between them. The CDR3 coding sequence is TGTGCCAGCAGCTTTAGGGACACCCCTAGCACAGATACGCAGTATTTT. This sequence encodes CASSFRDTPSTDTQYF.

A note on this clonotype: Just one base apart from a much larger clone, this may be a read error. The conserved phenylalanine or tryptophan normally closing the CDR3 is absent here, so this likely arose from a read error. The chain employs TRBV7-9 and TRBJ2-7, with D perhaps matching TRBD1 (6 bases). CDR3 length: 16 amino acids. CDR1 and CDR2 (germline): SEHNR, FQNEAQ (reference sequence). Trimming cost V 0 bases and J 2 bases, with 14 bases left between them. The CDR3 DNA reads TGTGCCAGCAGCTTAGCGAAAACAGGGTGGACCTACGAGCAGTACCTC. Protein: CASSLAKTGWTYEQYL.

This clonotype was recorded many times. The chain uses TRBV20-1 and TRBJ1-2; D perhaps matches TRBD1 (6 bases). This CDR3 region has 15 residues. V lost 0 bases to trimming and J lost 3 bases, with 14 bases between them. Germline-derived CDR1 and CDR2 are DFQATT and SNEGSKA (reference sequence). CDR3: CSARDGSGEDYGYTF. The CDR3 DNA sequence: TGCAGTGCTAGAGACGGGTCAGGGGAGGACTATGGCTACACCTTC.

This clonotype appeared many times. The J gene is TRBJ2-5, the V gene TRBV24-1; 7 bases fit TRBD1. V shed 4 bases, J shed 0 bases, and the junction held 4 bases outside the gene matches. Germline assignment: CDR1 KGHDR and CDR2 SFDVKD. CDR3 length: 15 amino acids. The CDR3 spells CATSDPGQYQETQYF. In DNA form, the CDR3 reads TGTGCCACCAGTGACCCGGGACAGTACCAAGAGACCCAGTACTTC.

This clonotype was seen repeatedly, ten times or more. V is TRBV11-3 and J is TRBJ2-2, with 8 nucleotides matching TRBD1. This CDR3 has 15 residues. V dropped 4 bases and J dropped 3; count of bases not matched to a gene: 4. Germline V lookup: CDR1 SGHNT, CDR2 YENEEA. CDR3 nucleotides: TGTGCCAGCAGCTCCGACAGGGGTGACACCGGGGAGCTGTTTTTT. Its protein is CASSSDRGDTGELFF.

This clonotype appeared many times. This sequence joins TRBV28 and TRBJ2-7, with a tentative D call TRBD1 (6 bases). The CDR3 is 14 amino acids. CDR1 is MDHEN and CDR2 is SYDVKM in the germline V gene. The V end was cut by 5 bases, the J end by 4 bases, with 15 bases between. CDR3 loop: CASSIRTAIYEQYF. The CDR3 DNA follows: TGTGCCAGCAGTATCCGGACAGCCATTTACGAGCAGTACTTC.

This clonotype came up a few times. The junction does not match germline at one end; this may be a read error. The V call is TRBV18, the J call TRBJ1-3; TRBD1 agrees at 7 bases. The CDR3 is 16 residues long. Germline V gene data show CDR1 as KGHSH and CDR2 as LQKENI. The CDR3 DNA is TGTGCCAGCTCGACCGACAGGGAGAGGTCTGGGAACACCATATATTTT. Its translation: CASSTDRERSGNTIYF.

This clonotype was counted ten times or more. The CDR3, as DNA: TGTGCCTGGAGTCTATACTCGCACACTGAAGCTTTCTTT. This encodes CAWSLYSHTEAFF. J is TRBJ1-1 and V is TRBV30; D is ambiguous. In germline, CDR1 is GTSNPN, CDR2 SVGIG (reference sequence). Between the trimmed V and J ends, which lost 2 bases and 3 bases, there was a span of 10 bases. The CDR3 consists of 13 residues. The full variable domain, in which reference TRBV30 and TRBJ1-1 provide the parts outside the CDR3, is SQTIHQWPATLVQPVGSPLSLECTVEGTSNPNLYWYRQAAGRGLQLLFYSVGIGQISSEVPQNLSASRPQDRQFILSSKKLLLSDSGFYLCAWSLYSHTEAFFGQGTRLTVV.

This clonotype was seen more than once but under ten times. The rearrangement joins TRBV19 to TRBJ2-3; 7 nucleotides line up with TRBD2. The CDR3 covers 15 residues. The J segment lost 3 bases and the V segment lost 7 bases, leaving 10 bases of the junction unmatched. Germline V lookup: CDR1 LNHDA, CDR2 SQIVND (reference sequence). The CDR3 coding sequence is TGTGCCAGTACCCCCTTTGCGGGAGCAACAGATACGCAGTATTTT. Translated, it gives CASTPFAGATDTQYF.

This clonotype was detected once. The gene calls are TRBV27 and TRBJ1-5, with 9 nucleotides matching TRBD1. The CDR3 length is 15 residues. CDR1 MNHEY and CDR2 SMNVEV come from the germline V gene (reference sequence). Trimming took 2 bases from V and 6 from J; bases not matched to a gene: 5. CDR3 protein: CASSLRTGVGQPQHF. DNA for the CDR3: TGTGCCAGCAGTTTACGGACAGGGGTTGGTCAGCCCCAGCATTTT.

The V gene is TRBV19, the J gene TRBJ2-1; TRBD1 aligns across 9 bases. CDR3 length equals 15 residues. The V gene's germline CDR1 is LNHDA and CDR2 SQIVND (reference sequence). Losses at the gene ends were 6 bases for V and 4 bases for J; bases not matched to a gene: 7. The CDR3 coding sequence is TGTGCCAGTAGACCGACAGGGGGGCGATACAATGAGCAGTTCTTC. Its protein is CASRPTGGRYNEQFF.

This clonotype showed up just once. This chain uses TRBV10-3 with TRBJ2-7; D remains unclear. Trimming left V 4 bases short and J 2 bases short, with 6 bases between. Germline CDR1 reads ENHRY; CDR2 reads SYGVKD. This CDR3 spans 12 amino acids. CDR3 in DNA: TGTGCCATCAGTGGGGCCACCTACGAGCAGTACTTC. This translates into CAISGATYEQYF.

This clonotype was recorded many times. This rearrangement joins TRBV6-1 to TRBJ1-5, with D possibly TRBD1 on 5 matching bases. Per germline, CDR1 MNHNS and CDR2 SASEGT. Trimming left V 10 bases short and J 5 bases short, with 12 bases between. CDR3 length: 12 amino acids. In DNA form, the CDR3 reads TGTGCCACCCGGGACGTGGATCAGCCCCAGCATTTT. This codes for CATRDVDQPQHF.

This clonotype was observed many times. J is TRBJ2-2 and V is TRBV12-3 or TRBV12-4; D not resolved. The CDR3 length is 14 residues. The V end was cut by 6 bases, the J end by 5 bases, with 13 bases between. The CDR3 reads CASSPIVGTGELFF. CDR3 in DNA: TGTGCCAGCAGCCCAATAGTGGGGACCGGGGAGCTGTTTTTT.

This clonotype occurred many times. The chain carries TRBV30 and TRBJ1-3; D not resolved. In germline, CDR1 is GTSNPN, CDR2 SVGIG (reference sequence). The CDR3 consists of 13 residues. The V gene lost 6 bases and the J gene lost 0 bases, with 9 bases spanning the gap. This CDR3 is CACSRSSGNTIYF. The CDR3 region has the DNA TGTGCCTGCTCCAGGTCCTCTGGAAACACCATATATTTT.